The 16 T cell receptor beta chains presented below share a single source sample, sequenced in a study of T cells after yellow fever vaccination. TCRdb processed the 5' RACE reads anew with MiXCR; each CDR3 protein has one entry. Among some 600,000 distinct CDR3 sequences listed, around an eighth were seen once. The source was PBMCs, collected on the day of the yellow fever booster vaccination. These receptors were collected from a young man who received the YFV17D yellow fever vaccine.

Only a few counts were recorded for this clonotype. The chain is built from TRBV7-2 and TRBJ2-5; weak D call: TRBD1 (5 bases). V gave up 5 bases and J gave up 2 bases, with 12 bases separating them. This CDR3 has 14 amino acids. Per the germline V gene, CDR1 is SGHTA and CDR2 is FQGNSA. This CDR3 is CASSETTAQETQYF. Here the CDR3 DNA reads TGTGCCAGCAGCGAGACGACAGCGCAAGAGACCCAGTACTTC.

CDR3 protein: CASSQDHPGGTGTYEQYF. In nucleotides, the CDR3 is TGCGCCAGCAGCCAAGATCATCCCGGTGGGACAGGAACCTACGAGCAGTACTTC. The V and J genes are TRBV4-3 and TRBJ2-7; 8 bases line up with TRBD1. V shed 0 bases and J 2 bases; nucleotides not matched to a gene: 12. CDR3 length: 18 amino acids. In germline, CDR1 is LGHNA, CDR2 YSLEER.

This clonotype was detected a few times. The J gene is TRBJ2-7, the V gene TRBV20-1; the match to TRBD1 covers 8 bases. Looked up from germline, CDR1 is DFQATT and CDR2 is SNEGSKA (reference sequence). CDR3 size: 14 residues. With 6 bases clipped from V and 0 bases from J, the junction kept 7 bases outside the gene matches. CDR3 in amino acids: CSARGQVISYEQYF. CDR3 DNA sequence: TGCAGTGCGAGGGGACAGGTTATCTCCTACGAGCAGTACTTC.

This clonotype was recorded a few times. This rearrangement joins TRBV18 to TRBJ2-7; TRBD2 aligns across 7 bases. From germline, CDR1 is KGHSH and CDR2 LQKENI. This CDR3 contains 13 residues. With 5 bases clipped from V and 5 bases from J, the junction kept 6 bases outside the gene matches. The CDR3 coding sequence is TGTGCCAGCTCAAGGGGCACTAGCGACGAGCAGTACTTC. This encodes CASSRGTSDEQYF. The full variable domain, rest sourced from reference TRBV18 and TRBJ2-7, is NAGVMQNPRHLVRRRGQEARLRCSPMKGHSHVYWYRQLPEEGLKFMVYLQKENIIDESGMPKERFSAEFPKEGPSILRIQQVVRGDSAAYFCASSRGTSDEQYFGPGTRLTVT.

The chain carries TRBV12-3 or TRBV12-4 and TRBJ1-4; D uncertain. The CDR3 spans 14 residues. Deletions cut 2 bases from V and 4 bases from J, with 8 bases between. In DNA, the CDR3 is TGTGCCAGCAGTTTACGGGATCGTAATGAAAAACTGTTTTTT. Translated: CASSLRDRNEKLFF.

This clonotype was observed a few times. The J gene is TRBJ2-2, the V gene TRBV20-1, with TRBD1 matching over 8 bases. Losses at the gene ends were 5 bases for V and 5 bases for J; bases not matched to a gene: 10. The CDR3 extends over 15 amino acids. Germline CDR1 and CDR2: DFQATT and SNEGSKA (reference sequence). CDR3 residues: CSARRQGADTGELFF. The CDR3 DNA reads TGCAGTGCTCGACGCCAGGGGGCAGATACCGGGGAGCTGTTTTTT.

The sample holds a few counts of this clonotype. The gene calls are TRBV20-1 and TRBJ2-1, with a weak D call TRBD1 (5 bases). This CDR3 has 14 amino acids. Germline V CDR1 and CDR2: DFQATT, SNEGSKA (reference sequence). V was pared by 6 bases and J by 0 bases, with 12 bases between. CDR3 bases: TGCAGTGCCAGGGTACGAAGCTCCTACAATGAGCAGTTCTTC. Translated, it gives CSARVRSSYNEQFF.

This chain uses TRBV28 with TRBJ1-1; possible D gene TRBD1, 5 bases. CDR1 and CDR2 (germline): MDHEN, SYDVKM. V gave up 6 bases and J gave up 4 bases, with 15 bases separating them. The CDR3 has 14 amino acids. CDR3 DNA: TGTGCCAGCAGAACCGGGGCTAGGACCACTGAAGCTTTCTTT. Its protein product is CASRTGARTTEAFF.

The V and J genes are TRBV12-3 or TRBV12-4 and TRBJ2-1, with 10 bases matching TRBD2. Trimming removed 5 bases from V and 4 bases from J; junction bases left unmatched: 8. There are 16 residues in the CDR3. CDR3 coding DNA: TGTGCCAGCAGTCCTTCTAGCGGGAGTCCTTACAATGAGCAGTTCTTC. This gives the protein CASSPSSGSPYNEQFF.

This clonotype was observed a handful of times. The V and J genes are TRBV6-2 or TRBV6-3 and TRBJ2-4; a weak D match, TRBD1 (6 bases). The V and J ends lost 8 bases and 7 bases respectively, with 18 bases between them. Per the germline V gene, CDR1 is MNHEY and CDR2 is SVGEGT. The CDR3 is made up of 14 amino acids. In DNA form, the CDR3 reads TGTGCCAGCGGACACCGGGCCCAGGGGAACATTCAGTACTTC. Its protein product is CASGHRAQGNIQYF.

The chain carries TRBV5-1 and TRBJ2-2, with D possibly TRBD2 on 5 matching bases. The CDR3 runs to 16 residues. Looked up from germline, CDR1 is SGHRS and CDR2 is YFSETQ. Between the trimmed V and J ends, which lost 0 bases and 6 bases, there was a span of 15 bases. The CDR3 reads CASSLAAGVKAGELFF. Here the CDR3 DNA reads TGCGCCAGCAGCTTGGCCGCGGGCGTTAAGGCCGGGGAGCTGTTTTTT.

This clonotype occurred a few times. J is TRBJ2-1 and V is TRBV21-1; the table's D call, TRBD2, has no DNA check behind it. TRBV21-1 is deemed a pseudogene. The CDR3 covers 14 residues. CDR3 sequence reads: CASRGREYYNEQFF. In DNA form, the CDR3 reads TGTGCCAGCAGAGGTCGGGAGTATTACAATGAGCAGTTCTTC.

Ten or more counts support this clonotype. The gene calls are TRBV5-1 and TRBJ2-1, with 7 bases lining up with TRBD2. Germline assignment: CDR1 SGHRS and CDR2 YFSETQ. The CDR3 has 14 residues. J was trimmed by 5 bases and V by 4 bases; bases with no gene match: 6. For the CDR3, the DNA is TGCGCCAGCAGCGAAGGGACTACCAACAATGAGCAGTTCTTC. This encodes CASSEGTTNNEQFF.

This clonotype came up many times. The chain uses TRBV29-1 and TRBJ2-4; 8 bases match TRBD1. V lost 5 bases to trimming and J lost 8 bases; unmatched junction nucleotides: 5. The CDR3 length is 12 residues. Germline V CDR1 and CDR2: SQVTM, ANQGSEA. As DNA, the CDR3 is TGCAGCGTTTATCAGGGGGCGGACATTCAGTACTTC. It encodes CSVYQGADIQYF.

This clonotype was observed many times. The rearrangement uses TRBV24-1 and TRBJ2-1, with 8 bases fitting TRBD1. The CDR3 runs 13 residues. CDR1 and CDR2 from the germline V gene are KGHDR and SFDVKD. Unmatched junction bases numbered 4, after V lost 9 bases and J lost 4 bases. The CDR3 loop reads CATSQGAYNEQFF. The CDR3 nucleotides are TGTGCCACCTCCCAGGGGGCGTACAATGAGCAGTTCTTC.

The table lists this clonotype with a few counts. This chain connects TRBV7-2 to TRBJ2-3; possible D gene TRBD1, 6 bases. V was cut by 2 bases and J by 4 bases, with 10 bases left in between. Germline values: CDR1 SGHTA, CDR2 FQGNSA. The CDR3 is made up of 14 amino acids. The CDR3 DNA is TGTGCCAGCAGCTTATGGTCAGGGGCAGATACGCAGTATTTT. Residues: CASSLWSGADTQYF.